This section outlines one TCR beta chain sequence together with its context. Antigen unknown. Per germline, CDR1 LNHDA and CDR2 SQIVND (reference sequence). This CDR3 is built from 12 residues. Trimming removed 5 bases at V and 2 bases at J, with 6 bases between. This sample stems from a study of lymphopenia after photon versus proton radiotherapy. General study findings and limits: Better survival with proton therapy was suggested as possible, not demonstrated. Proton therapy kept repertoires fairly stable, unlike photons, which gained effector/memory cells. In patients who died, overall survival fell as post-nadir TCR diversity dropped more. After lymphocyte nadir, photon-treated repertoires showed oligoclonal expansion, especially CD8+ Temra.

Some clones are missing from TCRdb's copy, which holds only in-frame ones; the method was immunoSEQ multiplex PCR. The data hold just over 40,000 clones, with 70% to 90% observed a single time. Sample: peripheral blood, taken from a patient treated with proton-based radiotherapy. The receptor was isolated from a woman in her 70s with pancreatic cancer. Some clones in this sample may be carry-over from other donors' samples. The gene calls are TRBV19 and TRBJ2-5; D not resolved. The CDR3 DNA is TGTGCCAGTAGTCGGCAACAAGAGACCCAGTACTTC. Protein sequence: CASSRQQETQYF.